A selection of T cell receptor beta chains follows, all from one sample in a study of CD8 T cells in Susac syndrome. A single record per CDR3 protein comes from TCRdb applying MiXCR to the immunoSEQ multiplex PCR reads. The sample consists of approximately 230,000 distinct CDR3 sequences, just over 90% of them appearing once. Input material: CD4+ T cells from PBMCs. These receptors were obtained from a human donor with multiple sclerosis. CDR3s include the opening cysteine and the closing phenylalanine or tryptophan. Each record gives: D gene, J gene, clone size, V gene, CDR3 DNA, CDR3 protein. D genes are given only for firm matches. The size field is filled for only some rows; it gives once, few, many or a size class.

>-|TRBJ1-2|few|TRBV18
TGTGCCAGCTCACCAAGTGGGCAATCCTATGGCTACACCTTC
CASSPSGQSYGYTF
>TRBD1|TRBJ2-4|-|TRBV6-1
TGTGCCAGTAACGACAGGGCGGGTTGGGACATTCAGTACTTC
CASNDRAGWDIQYF
>-|TRBJ2-4|-|TRBV7-9
TGTGCCAGCAGCTTAGAAACAGGGAACCTTCGCGCCAAAAACATTCAGTACTTC
CASSLETGNLRAKNIQYF
>-|TRBJ1-4|few|TRBV6-5
TGTGCCAGCAGTTACTCGGGTGGACCTCGCCGGGAAAAACTGTTTTTT
CASSYSGGPRREKLFF
>TRBD1|TRBJ1-5|-|TRBV6-5
TGTGCCAGCAGTCCCCGACAGGGTGGGGAGCCCCAGCATTTT
CASSPRQGGEPQHF
>TRBD1|TRBJ2-7|once|TRBV25-1
TGTGCCAGCAGTCCAGGACAGGGGCAGTACTTC
CASSPGQGQYF
>-|TRBJ2-5|-|TRBV18
TGTGCCAGCTCACGTGAAGAGACCCAGTACTTC
CASSREETQYF
>-|TRBJ2-1|-|TRBV10-2
TGCGCCAGCACGGAGAGGGGAGACAATGAGCAGTTCTTC
CASTERGDNEQFF
>-|TRBJ2-7|-|TRBV6-5
TGTGCCAGCAGTTACGGCAGGACACAATCCTACGAGCAGTACTTC
CASSYGRTQSYEQYF
>-|TRBJ1-1|-|TRBV4-1
TGCGCCAGCAGCCAGCCGGGAAGAGGGCGAGGTTCAGGAGCTTTCTTT
CASSQPGRGRGSGAFF
>-|TRBJ2-4|-|TRBV21-1
TGTGCCAGCCGCCGGCGGGTAGCCAAAAACATTCAGTACTTC
CASRRRVAKNIQYF
>TRBD2|TRBJ2-3|-|TRBV3-1
TGTGCCAGCAGCCAAGGCCCTCTAGCGGGAGTGACAGATACGCAGTATTTT
CASSQGPLAGVTDTQYF
>-|TRBJ1-2|-|TRBV7-3
TGTGCCAGCAGCTTAGCAGGACAAGCTAACTATGGCTACACCTTC
CASSLAGQANYGYTF
>-|TRBJ2-4|-|TRBV29-1
TGCAGCGCGGGTCTCCGAACCAAAAACATTCAGTACTTC
CSAGLRTKNIQYF
>-|TRBJ2-7|-|TRBV5-8
TGTGCCAGCAGCTTAGGCAGGGGTTGGCACGAGCAGTACTTC
CASSLGRGWHEQYF
>TRBD1|TRBJ2-5|-|TRBV3-1
TGTGCCAGCAGCCCCACGACAGGGCAAGAGACCCAGTACTTC
CASSPTTGQETQYF
>-|TRBJ1-2|-|TRBV25-1
TGTGCCAGCACAAGGAACAAGGACTATGGCTACACCTTC
CASTRNKDYGYTF
>-|TRBJ2-6|-|TRBV7-9
TGTGCCAGCAGCTCCTCAGGGGTCTCTGGGGCCAACGTCCTGACTTTC
CASSSSGVSGANVLTF
>-|TRBJ1-5|few|TRBV12-3/TRBV12-4
TGTGCCAGCAGTTTGCGGGTGACTACTCAGCCCCAGCATTTT
CASSLRVTTQPQHF
>-|TRBJ2-5|-|TRBV7-3
TGTGCCAGCAGCGTGGGGGTGCGGGAGACCCAGTACTTC
CASSVGVRETQYF
>TRBD2|TRBJ2-1|-|TRBV2
TGTGCCAGCAGAAAAAGCGGGGGGGCTCTATTCTTC
CASRKSGGALFF
>-|TRBJ1-1|-|TRBV5-4
TGTGCCAGCAAGTCGGAGGTAAACACTGAAGCTTTCTTT
CASKSEVNTEAFF
>TRBD1|TRBJ1-2|-|TRBV9
TGTGCCAGCAGCCCCTGGGACAGGGCTGCCTATGGCTACACCTTC
CASSPWDRAAYGYTF
>-|TRBJ1-3|-|TRBV12-5
TGTGCTAGTGGTGACACAAATCACGGTTTGGGAAACACCATATATTTT
CASGDTNHGLGNTIYF
>-|TRBJ1-6|-|TRBV7-3
TGTGCCAGCAGCTCGGATGGGGGTCGCGGATCACCCCTCCACTTT
CASSSDGGRGSPLHF
>TRBD1|TRBJ1-4|-|TRBV11-2
TGTGCCAGCAGCTTAGAGAGGACAGGAGGGGAAAAACTGTTTTTT
CASSLERTGGEKLFF
>-|TRBJ2-5|-|TRBV24-1
TGTGCCACCTCCGCGCGGGATGGGGAGACCCAGTACTTC
CATSARDGETQYF
>-|TRBJ2-3|-|TRBV3-1
TGTGCCAGCAGCCAAGAAAAGGGGGGACGAGCAGATACGCAGTATTTT
CASSQEKGGRADTQYF
>TRBD1|TRBJ2-7|-|TRBV29-1
TGCAGCGTTTATCTACAGGGGCGCCGCGAGCAGTACTTC
CSVYLQGRREQYF
>-|TRBJ1-1|-|TRBV10-3
TGTGCCATCAGTGTACAGGGGAACACTGAAGCTTTCTTT
CAISVQGNTEAFF